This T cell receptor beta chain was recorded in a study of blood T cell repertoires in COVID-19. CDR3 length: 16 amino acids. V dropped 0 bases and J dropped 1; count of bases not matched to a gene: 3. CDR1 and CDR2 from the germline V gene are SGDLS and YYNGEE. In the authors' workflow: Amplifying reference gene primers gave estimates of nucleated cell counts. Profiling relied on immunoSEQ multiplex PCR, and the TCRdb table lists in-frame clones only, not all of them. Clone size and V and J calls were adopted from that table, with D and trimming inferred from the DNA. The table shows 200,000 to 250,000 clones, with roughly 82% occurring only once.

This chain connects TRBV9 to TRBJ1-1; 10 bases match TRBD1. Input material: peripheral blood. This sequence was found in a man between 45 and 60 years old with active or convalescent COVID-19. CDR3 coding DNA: TGTGCCAGCAGCGTAGGACAGGGGGCAAGGAACACTGAAGCTTTCTTT. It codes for CASSVGQGARNTEAFF.